This TCR beta chain was sequenced for a study of blood T cell repertoires in COVID-19. This CDR3 is built from 11 residues. The germline V gene encodes CDR1 DFQATT and CDR2 SNEGSKA (reference sequence). The germline V and J ends were trimmed by 2 bases and 7 bases, with 6 bases remaining between them. Assay: immunoSEQ multiplex PCR; the TCRdb copy retains only in-frame clones and omits some. The data contain 650,000 to 800,000 clones, about 90% of them singletons. The chain employs TRBV20-1 and TRBJ2-4, with D unclear. Sequenced material: peripheral blood. This receptor was identified in a woman aged 18-29 years with acute or convalescent COVID-19. The CDR3 reads CSARQNNIQYF. As DNA, the CDR3 is TGCAGTGCTAGACAGAACAACATTCAGTACTTC.